The clone carrying this T cell receptor beta chain occurred a few times. No antigen is known for it. These data belong to a study of CD8 T cells in ankylosing spondylitis. Broader study findings: Enrichment of disease-linked clones was reportedly significant in matched ankylosing spondylitis synovial fluid. CD8+ cells made up the disease-linked clones, which were relatively rare in peripheral blood. In reactive arthritis synovial fluid and blood, some motif variants had been reported before. Seemingly characteristic of ankylosing spondylitis blood was a TCR beta motif consisting of about 8 highly homologous variants.

It was by quantitative 5'-RACE with molecular barcodes that TCR beta libraries were made. TCRdb independently ran MiXCR on the 5' RACE reads; one entry per CDR3 protein. The sample includes 220,000 or so distinct CDR3 sequences, 15% to 20% of them seen just once. Germline V lookup: CDR1 ENHRY, CDR2 SYGVKD. The V and J ends lost 0 bases and 6 bases respectively, with 3 bases between them. CDR3 length: 12 residues. The V call is TRBV10-3, the J call TRBJ1-5; D ambiguous. Sequenced input: blood, either unsorted or a sorted T cell fraction (not recorded which). This TCR derives from a male donor with ankylosing spondylitis. CDR3: CAISESRQPQHF. The CDR3 nucleotides read TGTGCCATCAGTGAGTCACGTCAGCCCCAGCATTTT.